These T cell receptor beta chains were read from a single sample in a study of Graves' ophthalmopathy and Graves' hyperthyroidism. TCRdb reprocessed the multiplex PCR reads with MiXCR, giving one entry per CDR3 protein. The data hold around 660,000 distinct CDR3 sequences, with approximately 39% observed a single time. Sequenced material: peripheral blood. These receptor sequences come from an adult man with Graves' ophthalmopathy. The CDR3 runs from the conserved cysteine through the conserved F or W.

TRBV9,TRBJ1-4,CAPSGPTNEKLFF
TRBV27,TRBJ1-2,CASSFIQGARNGYTF
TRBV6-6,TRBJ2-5,CASSYSEQTGGTQYF
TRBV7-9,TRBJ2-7,CASSSTTGYEQYF
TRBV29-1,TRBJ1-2,CSVGRDRAVYGYTF
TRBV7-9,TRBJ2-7,CASSFTTDEQYF
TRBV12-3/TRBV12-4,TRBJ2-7,CASSQGVSGTYEQYF
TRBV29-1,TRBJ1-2,CSREDRVPGYTF
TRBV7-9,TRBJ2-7,CASSARTGIPYEQYF
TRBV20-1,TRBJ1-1,CSARGTENSETFF
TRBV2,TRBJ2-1,CASSLGSGEQFF
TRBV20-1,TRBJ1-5,CSASRWGENQPQHF
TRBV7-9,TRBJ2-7,CASSRTRQTYEQYF
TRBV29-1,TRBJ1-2,CSVVTGYGYTF
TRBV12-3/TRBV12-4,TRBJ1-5,CASSLDGASDNQPQHF
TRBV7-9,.,CASSYPGDYNEQFF
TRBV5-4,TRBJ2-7,CASSYLLAGVDEQYF
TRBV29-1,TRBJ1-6,CSVAGTGVSPLHF
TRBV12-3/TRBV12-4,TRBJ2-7,CASSFFGSGGYYEQYF
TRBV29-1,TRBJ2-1,CSAEGTNGHEQFF
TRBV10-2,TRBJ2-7,CASSELGGEQYF
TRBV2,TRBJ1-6,CASSVDQNAYNSPLHF
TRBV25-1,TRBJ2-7,CASSATPSGTVTYEQYF
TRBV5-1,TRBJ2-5,CASSPGTPGQYQETQYF